This T cell receptor beta chain was documented in a study of T cells expressing NK-cell markers. The germline CDR1 and CDR2 sequences are SGHRS and YFSETQ. The CDR3 is 14 amino acids. Using the 5' RACE reads, TCRdb records one entry per CDR3 protein without DNA. With about 260,000 distinct CDR3 sequences in the sample, the ten largest clones hold under 0.5%. This sequence originates from a man aged 18 to 30 in good health. Sequencing was done on a sample of blood T cells: a sorted CD56 or NKG2C T cell subset, CD4+ or CD8+ T cells, or bulk PBMC T cells (not recorded which). The chain combines TRBV5-1 with TRBJ1-1; the TCRdb D gene call, TRBD1, has no DNA to confirm it. The CDR3: CASSANYGTDQAFF.